This T cell receptor beta chain was profiled in a study of blood T cell repertoires in COVID-19. Study as a whole: The United States, Italy and Spain provided the acute and convalescent COVID-19 samples. PBMCs, B-cell-depleted T cells, or T cells provided the cDNA or gDNA that made up the material.

The authors' processing: Amplification with reference gene primers provided the estimates of nucleated cell counts. Using immunoSEQ multiplex PCR, the repertoire was profiled, and TCRdb retains in-frame clones only, with some absent. V, J and clone size were drawn from that table, and D and trimming were deduced from the DNA. The sample includes approximately 90,000 clones, around 87% of them seen just once. The sample consisted of peripheral blood. This TCR was sampled from a human donor in a cohort sampled during active COVID-19.

The CDR3, as DNA: TGCAGTGCTAGTCCGGGACAGAGCTACAAGGCGGCTTTCTTT. It encodes CSASPGQSYKAAFF. The V call is TRBV20-1, the J call TRBJ1-1; 7 positions agree with TRBD1. The CDR3 sequence is 14 residues long. CDR1 and CDR2 (germline): DFQATT, SNEGSKA (reference sequence). The J segment lost 11 bases and the V segment lost 3 bases, leaving 15 bases of the junction unmatched.